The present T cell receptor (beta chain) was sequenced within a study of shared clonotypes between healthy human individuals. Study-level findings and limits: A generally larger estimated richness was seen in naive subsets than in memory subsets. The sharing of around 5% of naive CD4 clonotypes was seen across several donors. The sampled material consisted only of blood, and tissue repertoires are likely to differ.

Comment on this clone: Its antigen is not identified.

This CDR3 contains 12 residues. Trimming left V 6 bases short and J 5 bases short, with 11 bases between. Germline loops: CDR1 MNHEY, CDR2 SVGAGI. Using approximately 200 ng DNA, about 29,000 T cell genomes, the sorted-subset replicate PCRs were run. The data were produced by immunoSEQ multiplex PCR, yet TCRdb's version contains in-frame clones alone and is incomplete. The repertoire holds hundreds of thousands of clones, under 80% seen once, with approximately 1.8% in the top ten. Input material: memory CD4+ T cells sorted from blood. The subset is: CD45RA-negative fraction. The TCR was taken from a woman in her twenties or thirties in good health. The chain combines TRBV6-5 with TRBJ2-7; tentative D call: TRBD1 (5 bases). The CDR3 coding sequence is TGTGCCAGCAGCCCGATCAGGGACGAGCAGTACTTC. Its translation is CASSPIRDEQYF.